These T cell receptor beta chains were read from a single sample in a study of control samples from healthy donors and cancer patients. Sequencing used immunoSEQ multiplex PCR; TCRdb keeps in-frame clones, though not all of them. The sample shows around 110,000 clones, 93% of them seen only once. Sequences were obtained from blood. Receptors originate from a man aged 25-45 years in good health. The CDR3 runs from the conserved cysteine through the conserved F or W. D genes are given only for firm matches.

CDR3,DNA,V,J,D
CASTRGGGEAFF,TGTGCCAGCACCAGGGGGGGAGGTGAAGCTTTCTTT,TRBV6-5,TRBJ1-1,TRBD1
CASRRGDGEQFF,TGCGCCAGCCGGCGGGGGGACGGTGAGCAGTTCTTC,TRBV5-1,TRBJ2-1,TRBD2
CASSVETGSLSGNTIYF,TGTGCCAGCAGCGTAGAAACCGGGAGCCTCTCTGGAAACACCATATATTTT,TRBV9,TRBJ1-3,-
CSVRTGNTIYF,TGCAGCGTCCGGACAGGAAACACCATATATTTT,TRBV29-1,TRBJ1-3,-
CATQDGGYSNQPQHF,TGTGCCACCCAAGACGGTGGTTATAGCAATCAGCCCCAGCATTTT,TRBV19,TRBJ1-5,-
CASSVSTSGGDTQYF,TGTGCCAGTAGTGTCTCGACTAGCGGGGGGGATACGCAGTATTTT,TRBV19,TRBJ2-3,TRBD2
CASTSGVPGTEAFF,TGTGCCAGCACCTCGGGGGTGCCGGGGACTGAAGCTTTCTTT,TRBV6-5,TRBJ1-1,-
CASSQDSGGLNIQYF,TGCGCCAGCAGCCAAGATAGCGGGGGGTTGAACATTCAGTACTTC,TRBV4-1,TRBJ2-4,TRBD2
CASSPRMPATNEKLFF,TGTGCCAGCTCACCACGTATGCCTGCAACTAATGAAAAACTGTTTTTT,TRBV18,TRBJ1-4,-
CATRQQPFSGNTIYF,TGTGCCACGAGACAGCAACCTTTCTCTGGAAACACCATATATTTT,TRBV6-4,TRBJ1-3,-
CASSPQGWNTEAFF,TGTGCCAGCAGTCCACAGGGTTGGAACACTGAAGCTTTCTTT,TRBV28,TRBJ1-1,-
CASSYALGITRETQYF,TGTGCCAGCAGTTACGCCCTAGGTATCACGAGGGAGACCCAGTACTTC,TRBV6-2/TRBV6-3,TRBJ2-5,-
CAWRQGARNSPLHF,TGTGCCTGGAGGCAGGGGGCGCGTAATTCACCCCTCCACTTT,TRBV30,TRBJ1-6,TRBD1
CASSYPGAGGTEAFF,TGTGCCAGCAGTTACCCGGGGGCGGGGGGCACTGAAGCTTTCTTT,TRBV6-6,TRBJ1-1,-
CASSKQGANEKLFF,TGTGCCAGCAGTAAACAGGGAGCAAATGAAAAACTGTTTTTT,TRBV28,TRBJ1-4,-
CASTRSSTDTQYF,TGTGCCAGCACAAGGAGCTCCACAGATACGCAGTATTTT,TRBV5-5,TRBJ2-3,-
CASSSDGVSPLHF,TGTGCCAGCAGTTCCGACGGGGTTTCACCCCTCCACTTT,TRBV27,TRBJ1-6,-